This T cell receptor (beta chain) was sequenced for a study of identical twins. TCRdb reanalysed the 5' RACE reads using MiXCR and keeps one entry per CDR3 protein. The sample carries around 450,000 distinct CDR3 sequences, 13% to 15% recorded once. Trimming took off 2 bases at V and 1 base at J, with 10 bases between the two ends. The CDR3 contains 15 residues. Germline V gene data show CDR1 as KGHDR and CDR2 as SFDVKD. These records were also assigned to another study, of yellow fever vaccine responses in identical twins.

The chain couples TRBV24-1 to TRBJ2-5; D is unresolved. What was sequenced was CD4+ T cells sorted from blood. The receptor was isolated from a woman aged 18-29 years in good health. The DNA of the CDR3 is TGTGCCACCAGTGATTCACAGAATTTCCAAGAGACCCAGTACTTC. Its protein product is CATSDSQNFQETQYF.